This T cell receptor (beta chain) was captured in a study of blood T cell repertoires in COVID-19. Turning to the study itself: PBMCs, B-cell-depleted T cells, or T cells were the source of the cDNA or gDNA that made up the material.

Per the study methods: Cell counts per sample came from amplifying reference gene primers. Here immunoSEQ multiplex PCR was the method, and the copy in TCRdb shows in-frame clones only, minus some. The V and J calls and the clone size are those of that table, but D and trimming were determined from the DNA. Of around 75,000 clones in the sample, around 80% were seen once. The Seattle patients, enrolled during active infection, were followed longitudinally. After removal of 3 bases from V and 6 bases from J, the junction contained 6 bases not matched to a gene. CDR1 is KGHSH, CDR2 LQKENI, per germline. The CDR3 has 14 residues.

Sequencing used peripheral blood. The source is a man in his fifties or sixties with COVID-19, enrolled during active disease. The chain recombines TRBV18 with TRBJ2-7; 9 positions agree with TRBD1. This CDR3 is CASSPGQGVGEQYF. The CDR3 DNA sequence: TGTGCCAGCTCACCGGGACAGGGCGTAGGCGAGCAGTACTTC.